This T cell receptor (beta chain) was captured by sequencing in a study of blood T cell repertoires in COVID-19. Study-wide background: The origin of the acute and convalescent COVID-19 samples was the United States, Italy and Spain. Sources were T cells, B-cell-depleted T cells, or PBMCs; the material itself was cDNA or gDNA.

The CDR3 loop spans 12 amino acids. CDR1 and CDR2 (germline): SSHAT, FNYEAQ (reference sequence). Points on this clone: The junction departs from the called germline gene at one end, perhaps through a read error.

Per the original data handling: Reference gene primer amplification gave estimated nucleated cell counts. The protocol was immunoSEQ multiplex PCR, while the TCRdb copy is restricted to in-frame clones and leaves out a portion. D and trimming were read from the DNA, whereas the V and J calls and clone size are those reported in that table. The profile covers 470,000 or so clones, with over 75% appearing a single time and roughly 3.2% taken by the ten largest. This chain uses TRBV7-7 with TRBJ2-1; D might be TRBD1 (5 bases). The sample was peripheral blood. The source of this sequence is a human donor in a cohort sampled during active COVID-19. The CDR3 DNA reads TGTGCTAGCAGCTCTCCGCAGGGTGAGCAGTTCTTC. Protein product: CASSSPQGEQFF.